The rows below give T cell receptor beta chains drawn from one sample of a study of T cell repertoires in cytomegalovirus infection. TCRdb re-called the reads with MiXCR, one entry per CDR3 protein. The table shows about half a million distinct CDR3 sequences, with about 33% occurring only once. Their recognized antigens are unknown. The sequenced sample was cultured PBMCs, obtained from culture after CMV antigen stimulation. Receptors were obtained from a human donor in good health (CMV status not recorded). Some clones in this sample may be carry-over from other donors' samples. Each CDR3 is given with its conserved first and last residue. Each record gives: D gene, J gene, V gene, clone size, CDR3 protein, CDR3 DNA. A D gene is named only where the DNA matches it firmly. Clone sizes are given selectively: once, few, many, or a class where the clone is expanded.

>.|TRBJ2-5|TRBV7-6|many
CASSLGSGLRQETQYF
TGTGCCAGCAGCTTAGGATCAGGACTGAGACAAGAGACCCAGTACTTC
>TRBD1|TRBJ2-1|TRBV2|.
CASSEAQGQTLFF
TGTGCCAGCAGTGAAGCACAGGGACAGACGCTGTTCTTC
>.|TRBJ2-5|TRBV10-3|few
CAISEDGETQYF
TGTGCCATCAGTGAAGATGGGGAGACCCAGTACTTC
>.|TRBJ1-1|TRBV27|.
CASRRGDRTEAFF
TGTGCCAGCAGGAGGGGTGACCGCACTGAAGCTTTCTTT
>TRBD2|TRBJ2-5|TRBV7-2|many
CASSLAAGFRETQYF
TGTGCCAGCAGCCTAGCGGCGGGGTTCAGGGAGACCCAGTACTTC
>TRBD1|TRBJ2-5|TRBV12-3/TRBV12-4|.
CASSPRDRRETQYF
TGTGCCAGCAGTCCGAGGGACAGGAGAGAGACCCAGTACTTC
>TRBD2|TRBJ2-1|TRBV11-2|few
CASSLERERANEQFF
TGTGCCAGCAGCCTGGAGCGGGAGCGAGCCAATGAGCAGTTCTTC
>TRBD2|TRBJ2-7|TRBV6-2/TRBV6-3|.
CASSGGAVGLAYEQYF
TGTGCCAGCAGCGGGGGTGCCGTCGGACTAGCGTACGAGCAGTACTTC
>.|TRBJ2-2|TRBV5-1|.
CASQDQLTGELFF
TGCGCCAGCCAGGACCAACTGACCGGGGAGCTGTTTTTT
>TRBD2|TRBJ2-1|TRBV7-2|.
CASRLVGGSYNEQFF
TGTGCCAGCCGACTAGTGGGAGGGTCCTACAATGAGCAGTTCTTC
>.|TRBJ1-4|TRBV7-9|.
CASSFSLEEKLFF
TGTGCCAGCAGCTTTTCCCTGGAGGAAAAACTGTTTTTT
>TRBD1|TRBJ2-1|TRBV7-2|many
CASSSGGTAINEQFF
TGTGCCAGCAGCTCCGGTGGGACAGCGATCAATGAGCAGTTCTTC
>TRBD1|TRBJ1-4|TRBV20-1|.
CSARDSRTNEKLFF
TGCAGTGCTCGGGACAGCCGGACTAATGAAAAACTGTTTTTT
>.|TRBJ1-5|TRBV6-1|few
CASSVGNSNQPQHF
TGTGCCAGCAGTGTGGGAAATAGCAATCAGCCCCAGCATTTT
>TRBD2|TRBJ2-3|TRBV7-2|many
CASSPALAGGGTDTQYF
TGTGCCAGCAGCCCCGCACTAGCGGGAGGGGGCACAGATACGCAGTATTTT
>TRBD2|TRBJ2-7|TRBV7-9|many
CASSFGREGHYEQYF
TGTGCCAGCAGCTTCGGTCGGGAGGGCCACTACGAGCAGTACTTC
>TRBD2|TRBJ2-1|TRBV28|.
CASSFRGGSVGYNEQFF
TGTGCCAGCAGTTTTCGAGGCGGGAGCGTGGGCTACAATGAGCAGTTCTTC
>.|TRBJ1-2|TRBV11-2|.
CASSLEFMGFNYGYTF
TGTGCCAGCAGCTTAGAATTCATGGGATTTAACTATGGCTACACCTTC
>TRBD2|TRBJ2-7|TRBV5-1|.
CASSGTSGIHEQYF
TGCGCCAGCAGCGGGACTAGCGGGATCCACGAGCAGTACTTC
>TRBD1|TRBJ1-1|TRBV7-2|many
CASSFRDRSEAFF
TGTGCCAGCAGCTTCCGGGACAGGAGTGAAGCTTTCTTT
>.|TRBJ1-1|TRBV5-4|few
CASSTGLGNTEAFF
TGTGCCAGCAGCACAGGGTTGGGGAACACTGAAGCTTTCTTT
>TRBD2|TRBJ2-1|TRBV19|few
CASSISSGSSHNEQFF
TGTGCCAGTAGTATCAGCAGCGGGAGTTCCCACAATGAGCAGTTCTTC
>TRBD2|TRBJ2-3|TRBV7-2|.
CASSRTSGSDTDTQYF
TGTGCCAGCAGCCGGACTAGCGGGTCCGACACAGATACGCAGTATTTT
>.|TRBJ1-1|TRBV12-3/TRBV12-4|few
CASSLTGTEAFF
TGTGCCAGCAGCTTGACCGGAACTGAAGCTTTCTTT
>TRBD2|TRBJ2-5|TRBV19|.
CASVSGTSEDETQYF
TGTGCCAGTGTGTCAGGGACTAGCGAGGATGAGACCCAGTACTTC
>.|TRBJ2-1|TRBV29-1|.
CSVSAASSYNEQFF
TGCAGCGTATCAGCAGCAAGCTCCTACAATGAGCAGTTCTTC
>TRBD2|TRBJ2-1|TRBV19|once
CASSKLAGEREQFF
TGTGCCAGTAGTAAACTAGCGGGAGAACGGGAGCAGTTCTTC
>.|TRBJ2-1|TRBV5-6|once
CASSFFGRTNEQFF
TGTGCCAGCAGCTTTTTCGGCAGGACCAATGAGCAGTTCTTC
>TRBD2|TRBJ2-1|TRBV10-3|few
CAISGQSGSRSYNEQFF
TGTGCCATCAGTGGGCAAAGCGGGAGTAGATCCTACAATGAGCAGTTCTTC
>TRBD2|TRBJ2-5|TRBV27|.
CASSGSSGREETQYF
TGTGCCAGCAGTGGGTCTAGCGGGAGGGAAGAGACCCAGTACTTC
>.|TRBJ2-1|TRBV19|.
CASSPSHEQFF
TGTGCCAGTAGCCCGAGCCATGAGCAGTTCTTC
>.|TRBJ2-1|TRBV6-2/TRBV6-3|.
CASSYSPGFIYNEQFF
TGTGCCAGCAGTTACTCGCCAGGATTCATCTACAATGAGCAGTTCTTC
>.|TRBJ2-7|TRBV7-6|.
CASSLVQSREQYF
TGTGCCAGCAGCTTAGTACAGTCCCGCGAGCAGTACTTC
>TRBD2|TRBJ2-3|TRBV9|.
CASSVAPAGGDTQYF
TGTGCCAGCAGCGTAGCGCCAGCGGGGGGAGATACGCAGTATTTT
>TRBD2|TRBJ2-1|TRBV2|.
CASRGGRGYNEQFF
TGTGCCAGCCGGGGCGGGAGGGGGTACAATGAGCAGTTCTTC
>.|TRBJ1-1|TRBV5-1|.
CASKTVLDTEAFF
TGCGCCAGCAAGACAGTTTTGGACACTGAAGCTTTCTTT
>.|TRBJ2-7|TRBV6-8|.
CASSYFGVRVTYEQYF
TGTGCCAGCAGTTACTTTGGGGTAAGGGTAACCTACGAGCAGTACTTC
>.|TRBJ1-2|TRBV7-9|.
CASSLSRPIHYGYTF
TGTGCCAGCAGCTTATCCAGGCCGATCCACTATGGCTACACCTTC
>TRBD2|TRBJ2-1|TRBV10-2|few
CASRREPNNEQFF
TGCGCCAGCAGGCGGGAGCCTAACAATGAGCAGTTCTTC
>.|TRBJ2-7|TRBV11-3|few
CASSPYALAVSYEQYF
TGTGCCAGCAGTCCGTATGCTTTAGCGGTCTCCTACGAGCAGTACTTC
>.|TRBJ2-5|TRBV7-8|many
CASSSSRPSRASATQYF
TGTGCCAGCAGCTCGTCCCGTCCTTCCAGGGCTTCCGCGACCCAGTACTTC
>TRBD2|TRBJ2-3|TRBV4-1|.
CASSQDTSGVSTDTQYF
TGCGCCAGCAGCCAAGACACTAGCGGGGTTAGCACAGATACGCAGTATTTT
>.|TRBJ2-1|TRBV29-1|once
CSVEAHNEQFF
TGCAGCGTTGAAGCCCATAATGAGCAGTTCTTC
>.|TRBJ1-2|TRBV29-1|.
CSVNQGNYGYTF
TGCAGCGTGAATCAGGGGAACTATGGCTACACCTTC
>TRBD1|TRBJ2-2|TRBV7-2|.
CASSWDRGATGELFF
TGTGCCAGCAGCTGGGACAGGGGGGCCACCGGGGAGCTGTTTTTT
>.|TRBJ2-7|TRBV7-2|many
CASSYRDWVYEQYF
TGTGCCAGCAGCTACCGGGACTGGGTCTACGAGCAGTACTTC
>.|TRBJ1-1|TRBV7-6|few
CASSLEDGTEAFF
TGTGCCAGCAGCTTAGAGGATGGGACTGAAGCTTTCTTT
>.|TRBJ1-1|TRBV7-3|.
CASSEDPFGNTEAFF
TGTGCCAGCAGCGAGGACCCCTTCGGGAACACTGAAGCTTTCTTT
>TRBD2|TRBJ2-5|TRBV19|.
CASLQGTSGAKTQNF
TGTGCCAGTTTACAAGGGACTAGCGGCGCAAAGACCCAGAACTTC
>.|TRBJ1-5|TRBV19|few
CASSRTGQYHSNQPQHF
TGTGCCAGTAGTAGGACCGGACAGTACCATAGCAATCAGCCCCAGCATTTT
>.|TRBJ1-2|TRBV19|.
CASRTDQYYGYTF
TGTGCCAGTAGGACGGACCAGTACTATGGCTACACCTTC
>.|TRBJ2-1|TRBV19|.
CASTPGKNNEQFF
TGTGCCAGTACCCCCGGGAAAAACAATGAGCAGTTCTTC